Sequencing of this TCR beta chain was carried out in a study of T cell repertoires in cytomegalovirus infection. Comments on this clonotype: The target antigen is unknown.

Germline CDR1 reads MNHNY; CDR2 reads SVGAGI (reference sequence). The V and J ends lost 2 bases and 4 bases respectively, with 14 bases between them. The CDR3 sequence is 15 residues long. TCRdb re-derived calls from the reads in MiXCR, one entry per CDR3 protein. The data contain fewer than 1,000,000 distinct CDR3 sequences, roughly 31% of them singletons. The V call is TRBV6-6, the J call TRBJ2-5; either TRBD1 or TRBD2 may supply D (6 bases each). This TCR derives from a human donor in good health (CMV status not recorded). Some clones in this sample may be carry-over from other donors' samples. The sample consisted of cultured CD8+ T cells from PBMCs, taken from culture after CMV antigen stimulation. CDR3 nucleotide sequence: TGTGCCAGCAGTTACGGTAGGGGGGCCGCAGAGACCCAGTACTTC. It codes for CASSYGRGAAETQYF.